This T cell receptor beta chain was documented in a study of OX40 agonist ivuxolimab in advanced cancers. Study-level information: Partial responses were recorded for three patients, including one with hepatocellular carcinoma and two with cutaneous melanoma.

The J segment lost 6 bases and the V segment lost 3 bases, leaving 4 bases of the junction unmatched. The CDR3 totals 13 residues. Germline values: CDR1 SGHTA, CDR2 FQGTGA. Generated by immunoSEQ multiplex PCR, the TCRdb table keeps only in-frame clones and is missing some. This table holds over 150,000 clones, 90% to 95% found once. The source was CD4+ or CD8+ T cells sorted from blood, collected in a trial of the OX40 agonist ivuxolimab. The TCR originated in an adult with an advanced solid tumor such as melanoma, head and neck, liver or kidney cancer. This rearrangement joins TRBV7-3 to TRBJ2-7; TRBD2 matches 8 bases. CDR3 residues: CASSLGTRSEQYF. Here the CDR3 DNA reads TGTGCCAGCAGCTTGGGGACTAGAAGCGAGCAGTACTTC.